Below, 8 T cell receptor beta chains from the same sample are listed, as sequenced in a study of cytomegalovirus exposure and HLA in healthy donors. Vbeta (60) and Jbeta (13) primers were used in the PCR. Some clones are missing from TCRdb's copy, which holds only in-frame ones; the method was immunoSEQ multiplex PCR. The sample consists of about 140,000 clones, about three quarters of them appearing once. The sample was PBMCs. These receptors were obtained from a man aged 40-50 years in good health and CMV-seropositive.

This chain connects TRBV7-9 to TRBJ1-3; D gene ambiguous. The V end was cut by 5 bases, the J end by 2 bases, with 13 bases between. The CDR3 sequence is 15 residues long. The germline CDR1 and CDR2 sequences are SEHNR and FQNEAQ (reference sequence). CDR3 in amino acids: CASSVPGGPGNTIYF. CDR3 coding DNA: TGTGCCAGCAGCGTCCCGGGAGGACCTGGAAACACCATATATTTT.

This clone has just one count. V and J are TRBV19 and TRBJ2-5; 8 bases align to TRBD2. CDR3 length: 14 amino acids. Unmatched junction bases numbered 4, after V lost 6 bases and J lost 1 base. Germline V gives CDR1 LNHDA, CDR2 SQIVND (reference sequence). This CDR3 reads CASSAGGSQETQYF. The DNA of the CDR3 is TGTGCCAGTAGCGCGGGGGGCAGCCAAGAGACCCAGTACTTC.

This clone was seen more than once but under ten times. J is TRBJ1-1 and V is TRBV11-2; D gene ambiguous. CDR1 and CDR2 from the germline V gene are SGHAT and FQNNGV. The CDR3 extends over 13 amino acids. Trimming removed 4 bases from V and 8 bases from J, with 14 bases in between. CDR3 coding DNA: TGTGCCAGCAGCTCCGTCTCGTACAAAGAAGCTTTCTTT. Translated: CASSSVSYKEAFF.

The chain carries TRBV5-1 and TRBJ1-4; 9 nucleotides line up with TRBD1. The trim removed 0 bases at V and 0 bases at J, leaving 3 bases unmatched. The germline V gene has CDR1 SGHRS and CDR2 YFSETQ. CDR3 length equals 17 residues. CDR3 coding DNA: TGCGCCAGCAGCTTGGGGACAGGGGTAGCAACTAATGAAAAACTGTTTTTT. Protein product: CASSLGTGVATNEKLFF.

The V and J genes are TRBV6-6 and TRBJ2-1, with D maybe TRBD1 (7 bases). Trimming shortened V by 6 bases and J by 9 bases, and 15 bases separated the two germline ends. The CDR3 consists of 13 residues. Germline V CDR1 and CDR2: MNHNY, SVGAGI (reference sequence). CDR3 nucleotide sequence: TGTGCCAGCAGAGGGACAGCGGGTGGTGAGCAGTTCTTC. Its protein is CASRGTAGGEQFF.

The genes are TRBV7-2 and TRBJ2-1; D is uncertain. Germline V gives CDR1 SGHTA, CDR2 FQGNSA. The CDR3 runs to 15 residues. The V gene lost 5 bases and the J gene lost 0 bases, with 11 bases spanning the gap. CDR3: CASSTDLSSYNEQFF. The CDR3 nucleotides read TGTGCCAGCAGCACCGACTTGAGCTCCTACAATGAGCAGTTCTTC.

This clone was seen more than once but under ten times. The V and J genes are TRBV14 and TRBJ2-1, with D perhaps TRBD2 (5 bases). The CDR3 consists of 13 residues. Germline loops: CDR1 SGHDN, CDR2 FVKESK. The germline V and J ends were trimmed by 0 bases and 6 bases, with 6 bases remaining between them. The DNA of the CDR3 is TGTGCCAGCAGCCAAGACGGGATCAATGAGCAGTTCTTC. Its protein product is CASSQDGINEQFF.

This clone appeared a few times. The chain combines TRBV5-6 with TRBJ1-3, with 7 bases aligning to TRBD1. This CDR3 is built from 17 residues. The junction had 9 bases not matched to a gene; V was cut back by 3 bases and J by 0 bases. The germline CDR1 and CDR2 sequences are SGHDT and YYEEEE. CDR3 bases: TGTGCCAGCAGCTATGGGCCCGGGGACAGCTCTGGAAACACCATATATTTT. Its translation: CASSYGPGDSSGNTIYF.